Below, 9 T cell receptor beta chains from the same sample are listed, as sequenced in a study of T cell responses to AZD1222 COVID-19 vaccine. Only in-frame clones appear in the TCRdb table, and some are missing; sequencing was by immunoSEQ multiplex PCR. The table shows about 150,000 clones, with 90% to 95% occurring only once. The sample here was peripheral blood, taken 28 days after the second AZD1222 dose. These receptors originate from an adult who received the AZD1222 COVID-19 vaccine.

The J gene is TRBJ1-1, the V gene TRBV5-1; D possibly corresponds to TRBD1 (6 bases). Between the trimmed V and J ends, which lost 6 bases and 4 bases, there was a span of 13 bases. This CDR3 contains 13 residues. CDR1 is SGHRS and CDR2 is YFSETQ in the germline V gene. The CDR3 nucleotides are TGCGCCAGCAAGGGGGGGCTCGTCACTGAAGCTTTCTTT. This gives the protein CASKGGLVTEAFF.

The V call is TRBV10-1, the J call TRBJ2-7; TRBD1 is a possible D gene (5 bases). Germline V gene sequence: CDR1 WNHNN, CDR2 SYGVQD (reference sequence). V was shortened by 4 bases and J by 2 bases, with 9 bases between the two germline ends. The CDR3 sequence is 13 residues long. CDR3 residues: CASSAGRAYEQYF. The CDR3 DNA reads TGCGCCAGCAGTGCCGGCAGGGCCTACGAGCAGTACTTC.

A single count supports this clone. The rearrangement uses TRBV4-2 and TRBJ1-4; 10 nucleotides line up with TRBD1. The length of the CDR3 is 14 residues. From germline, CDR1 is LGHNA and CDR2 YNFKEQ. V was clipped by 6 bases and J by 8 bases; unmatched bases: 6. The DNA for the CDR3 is TGTGCCAGCAGGCAGACAGGGGGCGAGGAAAAACTGTTTTTT. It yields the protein CASRQTGGEEKLFF.

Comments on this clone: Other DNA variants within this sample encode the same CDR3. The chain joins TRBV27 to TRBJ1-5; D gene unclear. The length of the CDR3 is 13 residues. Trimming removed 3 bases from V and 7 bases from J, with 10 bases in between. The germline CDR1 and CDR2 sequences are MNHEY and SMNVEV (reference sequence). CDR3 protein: CASSFRGGQPQHF. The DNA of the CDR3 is TGTGCCAGCAGTTTCCGAGGAGGACAGCCCCAGCATTTT.

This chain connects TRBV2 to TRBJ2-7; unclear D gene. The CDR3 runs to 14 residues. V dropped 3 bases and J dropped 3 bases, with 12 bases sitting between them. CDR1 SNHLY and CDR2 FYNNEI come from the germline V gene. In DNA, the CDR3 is TGTGCCAGCAGTGACGATGGGGTTTTCTACGAGCAGTACTTC. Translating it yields CASSDDGVFYEQYF. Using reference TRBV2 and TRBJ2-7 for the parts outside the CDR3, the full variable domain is EPEVTQTPSHQVTQMGQEVILRCVPISNHLYFYWYRQILGQKVEFLVSFYNNEISEKSEIFDDQFSVERPDGSNFTLKIRSTKLEDSAMYFCASSDDGVFYEQYFGPGTRLTVT.

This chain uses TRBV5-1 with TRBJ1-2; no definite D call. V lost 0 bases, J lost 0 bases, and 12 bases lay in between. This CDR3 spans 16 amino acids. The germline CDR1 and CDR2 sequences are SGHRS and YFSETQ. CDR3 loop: CASSLARSEANYGYTF. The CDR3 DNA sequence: TGCGCCAGCAGCTTGGCCAGGTCGGAAGCTAACTATGGCTACACCTTC.

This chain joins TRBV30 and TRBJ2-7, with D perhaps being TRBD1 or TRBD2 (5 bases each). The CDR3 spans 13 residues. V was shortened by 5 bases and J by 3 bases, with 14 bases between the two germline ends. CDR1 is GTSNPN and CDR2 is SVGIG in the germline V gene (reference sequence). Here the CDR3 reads CAWSGTSFYEQYF. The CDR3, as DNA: TGTGCCTGGTCGGGGACCAGTTTCTACGAGCAGTACTTC.

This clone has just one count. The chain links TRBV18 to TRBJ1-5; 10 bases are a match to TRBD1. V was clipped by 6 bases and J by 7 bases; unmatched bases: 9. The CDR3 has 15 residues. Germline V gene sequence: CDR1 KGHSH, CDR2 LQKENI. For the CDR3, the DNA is TGTGCCAGCTCCCCCGACAGGGGGCAGGGGCAGCCCCAGCATTTT. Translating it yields CASSPDRGQGQPQHF.

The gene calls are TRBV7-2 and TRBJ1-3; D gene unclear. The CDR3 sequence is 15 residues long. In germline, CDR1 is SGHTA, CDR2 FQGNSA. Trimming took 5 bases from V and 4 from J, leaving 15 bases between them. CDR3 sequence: CASSTGPGLGNTIYF. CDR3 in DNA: TGTGCCAGCAGCACGGGCCCCGGGCTAGGAAACACCATATATTTT.